This TCR beta chain was captured by sequencing in a study of T cells in Graves' hyperthyroidism and ophthalmopathy (dated by TCRdb to the late 2010s). Notes on the research overall: TCR V-J signatures able to tell the groups apart were searched for in a discovery cohort of around 95 patients, of whom more than 40 had Graves' ophthalmopathy and around 58 had stable Graves' hyperthyroidism. Thyroid tissue and blood T-cell repertoires from about six Graves' hyperthyroidism patients were also compared in the study. Prospective prediction of ophthalmopathy was tested in an independent validation cohort consisting of some 19 hyperthyroidism patients and some 17 patients who later progressed to ophthalmopathy. After sampling, hyperthyroidism patients received methimazole starting at 30 mg daily, and ophthalmopathy patients received high-dose intravenous methylprednisolone. The roughly 100 discovery patients were randomly divided into training and test sets at a 7:3 ratio. The paper reports TCR Vbeta CDR3 sequencing of about 140 peripheral blood samples: 43 ophthalmopathy, 70 to 85 hyperthyroidism and 17 progressor patients.

Here is what the overall study found, with its caveats: Ophthalmopathy was separated from stable hyperthyroidism by a 13 V-J signature model, with 85% to 90% sensitivity and approximately 81% specificity obtained in cross-validation and 80%/75% obtained in testing. No statistical method was used to set the sample size in advance, and investigators knew the group allocation. In validation, the model predicted progression to ophthalmopathy with just under 71% sensitivity and 72% to 85% specificity, a median of approximately 6.5 months before onset. Most expanded thyroid clonotypes (frequency above 0.001) were also detected in blood, suggesting blood repertoires may reflect thyroid immune responses.

A few counts support this clonotype. Its antigen specificity is not known. A junction boundary mismatches the germline segment, possibly from a read error. The study excluded patients with uncontrolled infections, other autoimmune diseases, pregnancy or lactation. Diagnoses were based on clinical symptoms, serum thyroxine and TRAb, thyroid ultrasound and orbital computed tomography. Trizol reagent was used to extract total RNA, and RNA quality was then checked on an Agilent 2100 Bioanalyzer. The CDR3 has 12 amino acids, counting the end cysteine and phenylalanine. Only the CDR3 DNA stays, 36 bases, in frame from base 1. CDR1 and CDR2 are drawn from the germline V gene (reference sequence): LNHDA, SQIVND. TCR beta CDR3 regions were amplified from RNA transcripts. The first round of RT-PCR for the TCR CDR3 was performed with the HTBI primer set and the Qiagen OneStep RT-PCR kit. Libraries were constructed in a second round of multiplex PCR, after which size selection and purification were performed. The libraries were sequenced on an Illumina HiSeq2000 using paired-end 100 bp reads. Per the original workflow: SOAPnuke was used to process the raw data, throwing out any read that contained adapters or uncalled bases, had a mean Phred below 15, or lacked an exact constant-primer or identifier match. High-quality paired reads were merged using COPE v1.2.5, and each unique nucleotide sequence was defined as a clonotype. MiTCR v1.1 was used to align clonotypes to the IMGT TRBV, TRBD and TRBJ reference segments. The analysis included only V-J combinations with a frequency above 0.0001, which together covered roughly 99% of the repertoires. A TCS score was defined as the ratio of F50 (clonal expansion) to E x V (chaos), with BLOSUM62-based TCRdist applied between CDR3 peptides within each V-J. Welch's t-statistics and random forest reduced around 520 V-J features to 10 to 15, which were used in a naive Bayes classifier (R e1071). The Morisita-Horn index was used to measure how similar the thyroid and blood repertoires were. TCRdb trimmed public reads at Q25 via fastp, called clones via MiXCR and kept in-frame beta chains. Identical CDR3 proteins give one entry, which carries the most common genes and DNA. The V and J calls come from TCRdb's annotation, not from the publication. This sample lists approximately 700,000 distinct CDR3 sequences; approximately 42% were detected once. The ten largest clones capture less than 9% of the sample.

The origin of this receptor is an adult man with Graves' disease, either hyperthyroidism or ophthalmopathy (not recorded which). Sequencing was done on a sample of peripheral blood or thyroid tissue (not recorded which). The chain was built from TRBV19 and TRBJ2-7; the D gene is perhaps TRBD2, on 5 matching bases. The CDR3 amino acid sequence is: CASRGGVYEQCF. In nucleotide form, the sequence is TGTGCCAGTCGGGGTGGGGTCTACGAGCAGTGCTTC.